Shown below are 23 T cell receptor beta chains from a single sample sequenced in a study of neurological immune-mediated disorders. Time point: technical triplicate 1. Via MiXCR, TCRdb re-called the 5' RACE reads, giving one row per CDR3 protein. The table includes 35,000 to 40,000 distinct CDR3 sequences, over 8.5% detected once. Sequencing used PBMCs. Receptor source: a man aged 55 to 69 with HTLV-1-associated myelopathy (HAM/TSP).

This clonotype was seen repeatedly, ten times or more. The CDR3 is CASSEKGDYGYTF. DNA for the CDR3: TGTGCCAGCAGTGAAAAAGGGGACTATGGCTACACCTTC. This chain joins TRBV2 and TRBJ1-2, with a tentative D call TRBD1 (5 bases). The CDR3 sequence is 13 residues long. Germline-derived CDR1 and CDR2 are SNHLY and FYNNEI. V dropped 2 bases and J dropped 3 bases, with 7 bases sitting between them.

This clonotype was seen more than once but under ten times. A junction boundary mismatches the germline segment, possibly from a read error. As DNA, the CDR3 is TGTGCCAGCAGTGGGCAGGGGAACCTCTACTTC. This translates into CASSGQGNLYF. The chain carries TRBV2 and TRBJ2-1, with a tentative D call TRBD1 (6 bases). This CDR3 region has 11 residues. Germline CDR1 reads SNHLY; CDR2 reads FYNNEI.

This clonotype was found a few times. The V call is TRBV2, the J call TRBJ2-5, with 8 nucleotides matching TRBD2. Germline assignment: CDR1 SNHLY and CDR2 FYNNEI. The V gene end was trimmed by 6 bases and the J gene end by 2 bases; junction bases not matched to a gene: 5. This CDR3 contains 14 residues. The CDR3 reads CASRVAGLQETQYF. CDR3 DNA: TGTGCCAGCAGGGTAGCGGGACTACAAGAGACCCAGTACTTC.

This clonotype was counted many times. The chain has TRBV20-1 and TRBJ2-1, with a tentative D call TRBD2 (6 bases). The CDR3 spans 14 residues. Germline V gene sequence: CDR1 DFQATT, CDR2 SNEGSKA (reference sequence). V was cut by 6 bases and J by 12 bases, with 24 bases left in between. The CDR3 sequence: CSAVLDPPGLRQFF. The CDR3 coding sequence is TGCAGTGCCGTGCTCGATCCTCCGGGACTTCGGCAGTTCTTC.

This clonotype occurred many times. The V and J genes are TRBV5-1 and TRBJ2-7; D might be TRBD2 (7 bases). This CDR3 region has 15 residues. CDR1 and CDR2 (germline): SGHRS, YFSETQ. With 0 bases removed from V and 6 bases from J, the gap between germline ends came to 16 bases. Here the CDR3 DNA reads TGCGCCAGCAGCTTGGGGGGGGGACGGGGGCGCGAGCAGTACTTC. Its protein is CASSLGGGRGREQYF. Filled out from reference TRBV5-1 and TRBJ2-7, the complete variable domain reads KAGVTQTPRYLIKTRGQQVTLSCSPISGHRSVSWYQQTPGQGLQFLFEYFSETQRNKGNFPGRFSGRQFSNSRSEMNVSTLELGDSALYLCASSLGGGRGREQYFGPGTRLTVT.

This clonotype has only a few counts. This chain links TRBV12-3 or TRBV12-4 with TRBJ2-7, with D possibly being TRBD1 (6 bases). The CDR3 contains 16 residues. The germline V and J ends were trimmed by 6 bases and 0 bases, with 18 bases remaining between them. CDR3 sequence: CASSSPAGQNSYEQYF. The CDR3 region has the DNA TGTGCCAGCAGCTCCCCTGCCGGACAGAACTCCTACGAGCAGTACTTC.

This clonotype came up many times. The chain employs TRBV4-1 and TRBJ2-5; TRBD2 agrees at 8 bases. Germline CDR1 reads MGHRA; CDR2 reads YSYEKL. The CDR3 is 15 amino acids. V was pared by 1 base and J by 4 bases, with 5 bases of the junction left unmatched. The CDR3 coding sequence is TGCGCCAGCAGCCAAGGAAGCGGGAGCTTAGAGACCCAGTACTTC. It yields the protein CASSQGSGSLETQYF.

At least ten counts were recorded for this clonotype. This sequence joins TRBV3-1 and TRBJ2-7; 10 bases line up with TRBD2. Germline loops: CDR1 LGHDT, CDR2 YNNKEL (reference sequence). The ends lost 4 bases at V and 5 bases at J; junction bases unmatched: 8. The CDR3 spans 15 residues. CDR3 in amino acids: CASSPSGRSINEQYF. The CDR3 DNA follows: TGTGCCAGCAGCCCTAGCGGGAGAAGTATCAACGAGCAGTACTTC.

Points on this clonotype: An end of the junction differs from the germline gene, which may be a read error. The V gene is TRBV7-8, the J gene TRBJ1-1, with D hard to call. The CDR3 has 13 residues. CDR1 is SGHVS, CDR2 FQNEAQ, per germline. The CDR3 DNA sequence: TGTGCCAACAGCGCGCAGGTGGGCACTGAAGCTTTCTTT. This translates into CANSAQVGTEAFF. The whole variable domain, remainder taken from reference TRBV7-8 and TRBJ1-1, is GAGVSQSPRYKVAKRGQDVALRCDPISGHVSLFWYQQALGQGPEFLTYFQNEAQLDKSGLPSDRFFAERPEGSVSTLKIQRTQQEDSAVYLCANSAQVGTEAFFGQGTRLTVV.

This clonotype was counted ten times or more. The chain couples TRBV12-3 or TRBV12-4 to TRBJ2-7; D gene unclear. This CDR3 has 13 residues. Trimming removed 3 bases from V and 5 bases from J, with 11 bases in between. The CDR3 DNA is TGTGCCAGCAGTTTGGTTCGATGGGACGAGCAGTACTTC. Its protein is CASSLVRWDEQYF.

This clonotype appeared many times. V is TRBV10-1 and J is TRBJ2-7; a weak D match, TRBD2 (5 bases). Looked up from germline, CDR1 is WNHNN and CDR2 is SYGVQD (reference sequence). The CDR3 totals 12 residues. The V end lost 5 bases, the J end lost 7 bases, and 12 bases lay between the germline ends. The CDR3 region is CASSRGLGEQYF. The CDR3 bases are TGCGCCAGCAGTCGGGGTCTCGGAGAGCAGTACTTC.

Many counts were recorded for this clonotype. The chain employs TRBV12-3 or TRBV12-4 and TRBJ2-7, with 7 nucleotides matching TRBD1. V dropped 8 bases and J dropped 3; count of bases not matched to a gene: 13. CDR3 length equals 15 residues. The CDR3 DNA reads TGTGCCAGCTCGTCAATGGGGCAGGGGGTCTACGAGCAGTACTTC. Amino acid sequence: CASSSMGQGVYEQYF.

This clonotype was observed many times. This chain joins TRBV5-1 and TRBJ1-5, with D unresolved. This CDR3 is 14 amino acids long. V shed 5 bases and J shed 5 bases, with 14 bases lying between them. CDR1 and CDR2 from the germline V gene are SGHRS and YFSETQ. DNA of the CDR3: TGCGCCAGCAGTTTACAGCCCGGAGATCAGCCCCAGCATTTT. Translating it yields CASSLQPGDQPQHF.

At least ten counts were recorded for this clonotype. The V call is TRBV10-3, the J call TRBJ2-5; D perhaps matches TRBD1 (6 bases). The CDR3 contains 13 residues. Germline V CDR1 and CDR2: ENHRY, SYGVKD. V was shortened by 8 bases and J by 1 base, with 11 bases between the two germline ends. The CDR3 nucleotides are TGTGCCATCGGGGGCCGGACCCAAGAGACCCAGTACTTC. This sequence encodes CAIGGRTQETQYF.

This clonotype was observed at least ten times. V usage is TRBV7-9 and J usage is TRBJ2-1, with D possibly matching TRBD1 (6 bases). Trimming took off 6 bases at V and 9 bases at J, with 24 bases between the two ends. Germline V lookup: CDR1 SEHNR, CDR2 FQNEAQ (reference sequence). CDR3 length equals 16 residues. CDR3 region: CASSSQPGQGVGEQFF. The CDR3 bases are TGTGCCAGCAGTTCTCAGCCGGGACAAGGAGTCGGTGAGCAGTTCTTC.

This clonotype has ten or more counts. This rearrangement joins TRBV5-1 to TRBJ1-2; D is uncertain. The germline V gene encodes CDR1 SGHRS and CDR2 YFSETQ. V was pared by 0 bases and J by 2 bases, with 11 bases between. The CDR3 consists of 15 residues. The CDR3 nucleotides are TGCGCCAGCAGCTTGGGGTTTTTGGCGAACTATGGCTACACCTTC. Its protein is CASSLGFLANYGYTF. The full variable domain, its missing parts supplied by reference TRBV5-1 and TRBJ1-2, is KAGVTQTPRYLIKTRGQQVTLSCSPISGHRSVSWYQQTPGQGLQFLFEYFSETQRNKGNFPGRFSGRQFSNSRSEMNVSTLELGDSALYLCASSLGFLANYGYTFGSGTRLTVV.

The genes are TRBV29-1 and TRBJ2-1, with D perhaps matching TRBD2 (6 bases). Per germline, CDR1 SQVTM and CDR2 ANQGSEA. Trimming removed 5 bases at V and 15 bases at J, with 23 bases between. The CDR3 is 13 amino acids. CDR3 DNA: TGCAGCGTTTGGGGGGTGACCTACAATGAGAGGTTCTTC. It codes for CSVWGVTYNERFF.

This clonotype has a count of ten or more. V is TRBV7-9 and J is TRBJ2-7, with 11 bases fitting TRBD2. CDR1 is SEHNR and CDR2 is FQNEAQ in the germline V gene (reference sequence). The CDR3 has 16 residues. J gave up 2 bases and V 1 base, and 4 bases lay outside the gene matches. CDR3 nucleotide sequence: TGTGCCAGCAGCTTAGGACTAGCGGGAACCACCTACGAGCAGTACTTC. Translation: CASSLGLAGTTYEQYF. Full variable domain (rest looked up from reference TRBV7-9 and TRBJ2-7): DTGVSQNPRHKITKRGQNVTFRCDPISEHNRLYWYRQTLGQGPEFLTYFQNEAQLEKSRLLSDRFSAERPKGSFSTLEIQRTEQGDSAMYLCASSLGLAGTTYEQYFGPGTRLTVT.

On this clonotype itself: The junction differs from germline at one of its ends, possibly a read error. V usage is TRBV10-2 and J usage is TRBJ2-7; tentative D call: TRBD1 (6 bases). Germline V gene data show CDR1 as WSHSY and CDR2 as SAAADI. The CDR3 has 16 amino acids. The CDR3 loop is CANSESYRDMSYEQYF. DNA for the CDR3: TGCGCCAACAGTGAGAGTTACAGGGACATGTCCTACGAGCAGTACTTC.

There are many counts of this clonotype. This chain connects TRBV28 to TRBJ2-7, with TRBD1 matching over 8 bases. The V and J ends lost 8 bases and 4 bases, in that order; junction bases with no gene match: 4. The CDR3 loop spans 12 amino acids. Germline loops: CDR1 MDHEN, CDR2 SYDVKM. CDR3 amino acids: CASGRQGYEQYF. CDR3 DNA: TGTGCCAGCGGACGACAGGGGTACGAGCAGTACTTC.

This clonotype was picked up many times. The chain uses TRBV20-1 and TRBJ2-1; 8 nucleotides line up with TRBD2. The length of the CDR3 is 15 residues. Germline CDR1 and CDR2: DFQATT and SNEGSKA (reference sequence). Trimming cost V 6 bases and J 2 bases; bases outside gene matches: 9. The CDR3, as DNA: TGCAGTGCCCCTGGTGGTAGCGGGACCTACAATGAGCAGTTCTTC. Translating it yields CSAPGGSGTYNEQFF.

This clonotype showed up many times. The V gene is TRBV9, the J gene TRBJ1-5; D remains unclear. The CDR3 extends over 15 amino acids. Germline lookup yields CDR1 SGDLS and CDR2 YYNGEE. Trimming shortened V by 0 bases and J by 2 bases, and 9 bases separated the two germline ends. The CDR3 loop reads CASSVEGNGNQPQHF. CDR3 bases: TGTGCCAGCAGCGTAGAGGGAAACGGCAATCAGCCCCAGCATTTT.

This clonotype was seen many times. This chain uses TRBV28 with TRBJ2-2, with 14 nucleotides matching TRBD2. Germline V CDR1 and CDR2: MDHEN, SYDVKM. The CDR3 has 21 residues. J gave up 4 bases and V 3 bases, and 16 bases lay outside the gene matches. In nucleotides, the CDR3 is TGTGCCAGCAGTTTCGCCGGGACTAGCGGGAGTACGGGTTTGAGCACCGGGGAGCTGTTTTTT. Its protein is CASSFAGTSGSTGLSTGELFF.